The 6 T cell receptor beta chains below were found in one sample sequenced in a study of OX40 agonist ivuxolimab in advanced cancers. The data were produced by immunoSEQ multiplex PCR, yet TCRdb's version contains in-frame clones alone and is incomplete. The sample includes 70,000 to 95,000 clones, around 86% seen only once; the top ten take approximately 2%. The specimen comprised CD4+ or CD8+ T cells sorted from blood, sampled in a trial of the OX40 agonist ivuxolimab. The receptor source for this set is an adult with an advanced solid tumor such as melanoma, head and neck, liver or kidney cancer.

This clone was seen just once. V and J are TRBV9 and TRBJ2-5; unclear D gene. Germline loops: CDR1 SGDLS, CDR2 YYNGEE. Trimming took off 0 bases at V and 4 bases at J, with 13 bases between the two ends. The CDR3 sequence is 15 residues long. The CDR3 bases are TGTGCCAGCAGCGTAGACTGGTTAGAGGCAGAGACCCAGTACTTC. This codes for CASSVDWLEAETQYF.

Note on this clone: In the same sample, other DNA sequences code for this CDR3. In nucleotides, the CDR3 is TGTGCCAGCAGCCCCCAGGGTGGGGAGACCCAGTACTTC. Amino acids: CASSPQGGETQYF. This sequence joins TRBV7-3 and TRBJ2-5; D perhaps matches TRBD1 (5 bases). The V end lost 5 bases, the J end lost 5 bases, and 12 bases lay between the germline ends. The V gene's germline CDR1 is SGHTA and CDR2 FQGTGA. The CDR3 has 13 amino acids.

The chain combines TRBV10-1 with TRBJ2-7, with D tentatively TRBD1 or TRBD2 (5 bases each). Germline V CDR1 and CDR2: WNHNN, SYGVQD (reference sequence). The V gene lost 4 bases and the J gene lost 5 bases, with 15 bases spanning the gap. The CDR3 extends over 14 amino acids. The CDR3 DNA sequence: TGCGCCAGCAGTGTTGGGGGAAAGCAGGACGAGCAGTACTTC. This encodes CASSVGGKQDEQYF.

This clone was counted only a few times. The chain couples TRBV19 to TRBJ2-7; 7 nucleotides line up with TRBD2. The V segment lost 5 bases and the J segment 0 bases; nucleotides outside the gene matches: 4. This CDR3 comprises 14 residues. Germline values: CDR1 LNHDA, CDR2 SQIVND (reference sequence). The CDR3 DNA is TGTGCCAGTAGTCCCGGGAGGTTCTCCTACGAGCAGTACTTC. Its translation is CASSPGRFSYEQYF.

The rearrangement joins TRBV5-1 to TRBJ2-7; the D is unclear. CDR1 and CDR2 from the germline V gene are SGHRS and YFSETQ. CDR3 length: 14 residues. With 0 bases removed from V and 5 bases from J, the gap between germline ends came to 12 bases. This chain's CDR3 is CASSLEPDVHEQYF. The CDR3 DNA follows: TGCGCCAGCAGCTTGGAACCGGACGTACACGAGCAGTACTTC.

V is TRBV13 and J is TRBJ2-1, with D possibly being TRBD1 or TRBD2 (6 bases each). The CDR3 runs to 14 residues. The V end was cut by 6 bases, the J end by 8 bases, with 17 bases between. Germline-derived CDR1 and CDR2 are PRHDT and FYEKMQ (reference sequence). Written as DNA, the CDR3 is TGTGCCAGCAGGCGCCGGGGGCTAAGCGATGAGCAGTTCTTC. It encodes CASRRRGLSDEQFF.